This TCR beta chain was observed in a study of blood T cell repertoires in COVID-19. V lost 2 bases to trimming and J lost 4 bases, with 11 bases between them. CDR1 is MNHEY, CDR2 SMNVEV, per germline (reference sequence). The CDR3 extends over 15 amino acids. Method: immunoSEQ multiplex PCR; TCRdb's copy keeps in-frame clones and lacks some. The sample records roughly 72,000 clones, 79% being singletons. Sequenced input: peripheral blood. This chain connects TRBV27 to TRBJ2-2; D possibly corresponds to TRBD1 (6 bases). The sequence was collected from a woman aged 80 or over with active or convalescent COVID-19. The CDR3 protein is CASSLDNRATGELFF. CDR3 DNA: TGTGCCAGCAGTTTAGATAACAGGGCCACCGGGGAGCTGTTTTTT.